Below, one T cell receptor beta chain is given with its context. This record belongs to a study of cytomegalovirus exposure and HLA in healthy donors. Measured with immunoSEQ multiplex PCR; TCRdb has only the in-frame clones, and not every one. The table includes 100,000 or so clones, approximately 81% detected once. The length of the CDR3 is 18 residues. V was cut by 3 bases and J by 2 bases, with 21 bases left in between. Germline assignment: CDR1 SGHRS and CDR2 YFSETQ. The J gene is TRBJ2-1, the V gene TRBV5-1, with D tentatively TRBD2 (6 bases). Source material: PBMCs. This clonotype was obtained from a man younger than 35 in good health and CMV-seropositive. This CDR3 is CASSSKPTGEGTYNEQFF. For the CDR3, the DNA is TGCGCCAGCAGCTCCAAACCTACGGGGGAAGGGACCTACAATGAGCAGTTCTTC.